These 5 T cell receptor beta chains share one sample of origin, sequenced in a study of cytomegalovirus exposure and HLA in healthy donors. Both 60 Vbeta primers and 13 Jbeta primers went into the PCR. Sequencing was performed with immunoSEQ multiplex PCR; in TCRdb, only in-frame clones are kept and a portion is missing. Of around 67,000 clones in the sample, around 78% were seen once. Sequenced: PBMCs. All receptors come from a man between 18 and 29 years old in good health and CMV-seropositive.

The chain carries TRBV13 and TRBJ1-2; 9 nucleotides agree with TRBD1. V was clipped by 4 bases and J by 4 bases; unmatched bases: 7. From germline, CDR1 is PRHDT and CDR2 FYEKMQ (reference sequence). CDR3 length: 15 residues. CDR3 sequence (DNA): TGTGCCAGCAGCTCCGCGGGACAGGGCTTCTATGGCTACACCTTC. It codes for CASSSAGQGFYGYTF.

The chain links TRBV29-1 to TRBJ2-2, with D hard to call. The CDR3 is 11 residues long. Trimming stripped 7 bases from V and 4 bases from J, with 7 bases between. The germline V gene has CDR1 SQVTM and CDR2 ANQGSEA. The CDR3 DNA follows: TGCAGCGCCCCAGTCACCGGGGAGCTGTTTTTT. Its protein is CSAPVTGELFF.

This clone turned up a few times. The genes are TRBV6-5 and TRBJ2-7; TRBD1 matches at 11 bases. The germline gives CDR1 MNHEY, CDR2 SVGAGI. V lost 5 bases and J lost 4; bases outside the gene matches: 4. There are 14 residues in the CDR3. In nucleotides, the CDR3 is TGTGCCAGCAGTGCGGGACAGGGGGTTTACGAGCAGTACTTC. Protein: CASSAGQGVYEQYF.

This clone occurred once. The gene calls are TRBV11-2 and TRBJ1-5; a weak D match, TRBD1 (6 bases). CDR1 is SGHAT, CDR2 FQNNGV, per germline. The CDR3 has 13 residues. The ends were cut back, 5 bases at V and 7 bases at J, with 12 bases in the middle. The CDR3 region has the DNA TGTGCCAGCAGCAGGGACACCCAACAGCCCCAGCATTTT. The encoded protein is CASSRDTQQPQHF.

This clone has more than one count but fewer than ten. The rearrangement links TRBV25-1 to TRBJ2-2; TRBD2 aligns across 8 bases. The germline CDR1 and CDR2 sequences are MGHDK and SYGVNS. The ends lost 4 bases at V and 4 bases at J; junction bases unmatched: 14. CDR3 length: 18 amino acids. The chain's CDR3 is CASSGTSGFSLSTGELFF. In DNA, the CDR3 is TGTGCCAGCAGTGGCACTAGCGGTTTCTCTCTCAGCACCGGGGAGCTGTTTTTT. Filled out from reference TRBV25-1 and TRBJ2-2, the complete variable domain reads EADIYQTPRYLVIGTGKKITLECSQTMGHDKMYWYQQDPGMELHLIHYSYGVNSTEKGDLSSESTVSRIRTEHFPLTLESARPSHTSQYLCASSGTSGFSLSTGELFFGEGSRLTVL.